The 14 T cell receptor beta chains given below trace back to one sample, sequenced in a study of blood T cells in healthy people across ages (dated by TCRdb to about 2015). The protocol used for the library was 5' RACE. The listed sequencing device is Illumina HiSeq 2500. A second PCR of about 6 to 12 cycles was run with a J-beta primer mix and a sample-barcoded 5' primer. The raw public reads went through TCRdb reprocessing: fastp at Q25, MiXCR clone calling, in-frame beta chains kept. CDR3 protein duplicates are merged, each entry listing the most common genes and DNA. Present in this sample are over a million distinct CDR3 sequences, approximately 60% of which were seen just once. The ten most abundant clones make up over 5.5% of the sample. The sequenced sample consisted of blood. All receptors come from a man younger than 30 in good health.

This clonotype has ten or more counts. The CDR3 bases are TGTGCCAGCAGCCACAGGGGGACTGAAGCTTTCTTT. Protein product: CASSHRGTEAFF. The J gene is TRBJ1-1, the V gene TRBV12-3 or TRBV12-4; TRBD1 aligns across 8 bases. The CDR3 consists of 12 residues. Unmatched junction bases numbered 2, after V lost 6 bases and J lost 5 bases.

This clonotype was picked up a small number of times. The chain employs TRBV20-1 and TRBJ2-7; tentatively, D is TRBD1 or TRBD2 (5 bases each). Germline V gives CDR1 DFQATT, CDR2 SNEGSKA (reference sequence). The CDR3 has 13 amino acids. Trimming cost V 3 bases and J 3 bases, with 12 bases left between them. CDR3 in DNA: TGCAGTGCTAGGGAGGCAGGGAGCTACGAGCAGTACTTC. Residues: CSAREAGSYEQYF.

The chain joins TRBV29-1 to TRBJ2-1, with TRBD1 as a possible D gene (6 bases). V lost 8 bases to trimming and J lost 7 bases, with 18 bases between them. The CDR3 consists of 13 residues. Per the germline V gene, CDR1 is SQVTM and CDR2 is ANQGSEA. The CDR3 nucleotides are TGCAGCCAGGCTCCAGGGGTAACGAATGAGCAGTTCTTC. Translated: CSQAPGVTNEQFF.

This clonotype showed up just a few times. The CDR3 here is CASFERAKNIQYF. CDR3 coding DNA: TGTGCCAGCTTTGAGAGGGCCAAAAACATTCAGTACTTC. This chain connects TRBV6-5 to TRBJ2-4; D unresolved. Looked up from germline, CDR1 is MNHEY and CDR2 is SVGAGI. The CDR3 has 13 residues. V was pared by 8 bases and J by 1 base, with 9 bases between.

This chain uses TRBV7-9 with TRBJ1-4; D uncertain. The V end lost 0 bases, the J end lost 0 bases, and 5 bases lay between the germline ends. The V gene's germline CDR1 is SEHNR and CDR2 FQNEAQ (reference sequence). The length of the CDR3 is 15 residues. The CDR3 bases are TGTGCCAGCAGCTTAGCGGGCCCAACTAATGAAAAACTGTTTTTT. This translates into CASSLAGPTNEKLFF.

This clonotype was picked up one time. The chain couples TRBV18 to TRBJ2-7; the D is unclear. CDR3 size: 14 residues. Trimming removed 2 bases at V and 2 bases at J, with 10 bases between. Germline CDR1 reads KGHSH; CDR2 reads LQKENI. The CDR3 region has the DNA TGTGCCAGCTCACCAGGAGCAAAAACCTACGAGCAGTACTTC. Its protein product is CASSPGAKTYEQYF.

Remarks on this clonotype: Mismatch with germline at one junction end may stem from a read error. The chain carries TRBV10-3 and TRBJ2-5; 14 bases line up with TRBD2. There are 19 residues in the CDR3. Looked up from germline, CDR1 is ENHRY and CDR2 is SYGVKD. Written as DNA, the CDR3 is TGTGCCATCGGTGAGTCGAAGGGGGGACTAGCGGGAGATCAAGAGACCCAGTACTTC. It codes for CAIGESKGGLAGDQETQYF.

The chain carries TRBV2 and TRBJ1-6; D uncertain. This CDR3 has 12 amino acids. Between the trimmed V and J ends, which lost 7 bases and 11 bases, there was a span of 12 bases. Germline assignment: CDR1 SNHLY and CDR2 FYNNEI. CDR3 coding DNA: TGTGCCAGCAATCTCCTGGGAACACCCCTCCACTTT. Its translation: CASNLLGTPLHF.

V usage is TRBV6-1 and J usage is TRBJ2-1, with TRBD2 identical over 7 bases. The CDR3 is 18 amino acids. V trimming: 5 bases; J trimming: 6 bases; junction bases outside the gene matches: 19. Germline-derived CDR1 and CDR2 are MNHNS and SASEGT. The CDR3 nucleotides read TGTGCCAGCAGTACCGTCATCCTCGGGACTCCGGGGGGCAATGAGCAGTTCTTC. It is translated as CASSTVILGTPGGNEQFF.

The gene calls are TRBV14 and TRBJ2-7; D is undetermined. CDR1 is SGHDN and CDR2 is FVKESK in the germline V gene. The V end was cut by 0 bases, the J end by 0 bases, with 12 bases between. The CDR3 extends over 16 amino acids. CDR3 nucleotides: TGTGCCAGCAGCCAAGATTGGTCACTTGACTCCTACGAGCAGTACTTC. This translates into CASSQDWSLDSYEQYF.

As regards this clonotype: A read error may be the cause here, since a much bigger clone is one base away. The rearrangement links TRBV2 to TRBJ2-5; 8 bases agree with TRBD2. The CDR3 totals 13 residues. The germline V gene encodes CDR1 SNHLY and CDR2 FYNNEI. The DNA for the CDR3 is TGTGCTGCTGCCGGACTAGCCTACAATGAGCAGTACTTC. Protein: CAAAGLAYNEQYF. Combining the CDR3 with reference TRBV2 and TRBJ2-5 gives the whole variable domain EPEVTQTPSHQVTQMGQEVILRCVPISNHLYFYWYRQILGQKVEFLVSFYNNEISEKSEIFDDQFSVERPDGSNFTLKIRSTKLEDSAMYFCAAAGLAYNEQYFGPGTRLLVL.

The chain combines TRBV10-3 with TRBJ2-4; the D gene is possibly TRBD1 (7 bases). V lost 6 bases to trimming and J lost 2 bases, with 17 bases between them. Germline V gives CDR1 ENHRY, CDR2 SYGVKD. The CDR3 runs to 16 residues. CDR3 loop: CAISPQGGVTKNIQYF. The CDR3 region has the DNA TGTGCCATCAGCCCGCAGGGGGGTGTAACCAAAAACATTCAGTACTTC.

This sequence joins TRBV4-3 and TRBJ2-5; 9 bases map to TRBD2. The DNA end favors TRBJ2-7, so the J call may be wrong. The CDR3 contains 14 residues. Germline lookup yields CDR1 LGHNA and CDR2 YSLEER. The CDR3, as DNA: TGCGCCAGCAGCCCCCGACTAGCGGCTAACGAGCAGTACTTC. This sequence encodes CASSPRLAANEQYF.

As for this clonotype: A read error may account for a junction end that differs from germline. This sequence joins TRBV3-1 and TRBJ2-7; TRBD2 aligns across 9 bases. Germline lookup yields CDR1 LGHDT and CDR2 YNNKEL (reference sequence). CDR3 length: 16 amino acids. The CDR3 DNA follows: TGTGCCAGCAGCAAAGACGGCCTAGCGGGGAAATACGAGCAGTACTTC. This codes for CASSKDGLAGKYEQYF.